The present T cell receptor beta chain was sequenced within a study of siplizumab effects on memory and regulatory T cells. As regards this clone: Antigen: not known.

The V gene end was trimmed by 5 bases and the J gene end by 0 bases; junction bases not matched to a gene: 10. The CDR3 has 17 residues. Germline assignment: CDR1 LNHNV and CDR2 YYDKDF (reference sequence). Only in-frame clones appear in the TCRdb table, and some are missing; sequencing was by immunoSEQ multiplex PCR. In the table there are around 110,000 clones, about 94% of which are singletons. Study outcomes and limitations: Naive T cells appeared more diverse than memory cells and seemed to be major alloresponse contributors. Roughly 75-97% of proliferating CD4+ or CD8+ clones lacked an assignable naive or memory phenotype.

The chain has TRBV15 and TRBJ1-5; 7 positions agree with TRBD1. The sample was non-Treg CD4+ T cells sorted from blood. The source is a human donor in good health. This CDR3 is CATSPGGRGLSNQPQHF. The CDR3 region has the DNA TGTGCCACCAGCCCAGGGGGGCGGGGCCTTAGCAATCAGCCCCAGCATTTT.